This note documents a single TCR beta chain sequence. The target of this receptor is not known. Base qualities are missing; no much larger clone stands one base away. TCR CDR3 regions were amplified from genomic DNA by multiplex PCR using the deep immunoSEQ assay. Extracted genomic DNA from each cell subset was distributed evenly across all wells of several immunoSEQ 96-well plates, and each plate was treated as a replicate. For sorted subsets, approximately 210 ng genomic DNA, equal to 30,000 or so T cell genomes, was loaded into each replicate PCR. Purified libraries were measured with a Qubit 3.0 fluorometer, size-checked on a Bioanalyzer 2100, and measured again with the KAPA Library Quantification kit. A separate single-read 150-cycle Illumina NextSeq 550 flow cell was used to sequence each immunoSEQ 96-well plate. Turning to the authors' computational methods: Because the immunoSEQ output held only junctional sequences and lacked quality scores, the filtering could not match the filtering applied to full-length reads. To assign V/J genes and CDR3, sequences were annotated using PyIR, a Python wrapper for IgBLAST v1.9, with IMGT germline references. Reads were filtered out if the reads had weak V/J assignments (E-value above 1e-6), no CDR3, stop codons, out-of-frame junctions, or ambiguous translated residues. V3J clonotypes were defined as sequences sharing an identical inferred V gene, J gene, and CDR3 amino acid sequence. Percentage overlap between repertoires was calculated by dividing the number of shared unique clonotypes by the size of the smaller repertoire. RTK rarefaction, the Chao1 estimator, and Recon v2.1 estimates of unobserved clonotypes were used to assess repertoire richness. Generation probabilities for all TCRbeta clonotypes obtained by the gDNA method from a few donors were computed using OLGA. TCRdb provides this immuneACCESS table in a form limited to in-frame rearrangements. Some clones are lacking; in checked studies, under half of them reflect an unresolved V gene, and why the rest are absent is not known. Clone size and the V and J calls come from that table; the DNA yielded D and trimming. This sample holds more than 550,000 clones; just under 75% were observed only once. The biggest ten clones account for more than 1.5% of the sample.

Counted from cysteine to phenylalanine, this CDR3 has 18 amino acids. Only the CDR3 DNA is retained, 54 bases long and in frame from the first base. Per the germline V gene (reference sequence), LNHNV is the CDR1 and YYDKDF is the CDR2. Healthy HIV-negative adults with no recently reported acute infections or vaccinations were included as donors. Every donor was a Caucasian adult residing in Nashville, Tennessee, USA. CD4+ T cells were enriched by magnetic negative selection; naive cells were then positively selected on CD45RA, and the negative fraction formed the memory subset. Blood was obtained by leukapheresis, after which PBMCs were separated by Ficoll-Histopaque density gradient centrifugation and cryopreserved in liquid nitrogen vapor phase. Analytical flow cytometry was used to check the purity and quantity of every magnetically sorted T cell population. Genomic DNA was isolated from each sorted fraction and quantified by UV absorbance on a Nanodrop 2000c.

These data belong to a study of shared clonotypes between healthy human individuals (dated by TCRdb to 2018 to 2020). Context from the whole study: The cohort included a few men and a couple of women between 18 and 49 years of age. Each donor's leukapheresis produced roughly between roughly 0.94 and 9.5 billion PBMCs. To increase sequencing depth and limit assay-specific biases, TCR repertoire library preparation and sequencing were carried out by different laboratories using diverse techniques. For each donor, CD4 naive and CD4 memory were each given three plates, CD8 naive was given two plates, and CD8 memory was given one plate. The study deeply sequenced blood TCR repertoires of five healthy adults to estimate repertoire size and the extent of clonotype sharing between individuals.

Overall results and qualifications from the work: Even with the large sequencing depth, rarefaction of the sorted-subset datasets indicated that sequencing was incomplete. Pairwise subsampling led to the expectation that sequencing depth would affect the degree of clonotype sharing among donors. Larger estimated clonotype richness was generally found for naive subsets than for memory subsets. Across a few donors, about 5% of naive CD4, roughly 3.8% of naive CD8, 2% to 2.5% of memory CD4, and 0.4% to 0.45% of memory CD8 clonotypes were shared. The genetic and exposure-history diversity represented was limited by the small number of donors. Sampling was restricted to blood, and TCR repertoires in tissue are likely to differ from TCR repertoires in blood. Compared with non-shared clonotypes, the clonotypes found in all four sorted-subset donors had higher generation probabilities.

Recombination linked TRBV15 to TRBJ2-5; the D gene remains uncertain. Matching the DNA end better, TRBJ2-7 makes the J call doubtful. The sequencing sample was made of memory CD4+ T cells sorted from blood. Read against the paper, the sample's cell subset or site label means: CD45RA-negative fraction. The TCR originated in a woman between 25 and 40 years old in good health. The nucleotides are TGTGCCACCAGCAGAGATCTTTCCTTTGCGGAGTTGACCTACGAGCAGTACTTC. Translated, this gives CATSRDLSFAELTYEQYF.